This entry is about one T cell receptor beta chain. Antigen unknown. Gene names and germline match the mouse. Sequencing ends 4 residues short of the CDR3 end; the germline J gene provides the rest. In the same sample, other DNA sequences code for this CDR3. Isolated RNA was reverse transcribed into cDNA used as the sequencing template. Sequencing used immunoSEQ multiplex PCR; TCRdb keeps in-frame clones, though not all of them. This sample comprises 250,000 or so clones, none seen once only. Cell sorting was performed on pooled cutaneous lymph node cells with CD4, CD8alpha, NKG2D, NKG2ACE and other markers. J lost 0 bases, V lost 0 bases, and 2 bases had no gene match. This CDR3 comprises 16 residues. The V gene's germline CDR1 is LGHNA and CDR2 YNLKQL (reference sequence). This entry is derived from a study of CD8+ T cells in alopecia areata. Study context: Each recipient was an approximately 6-11-week-old female C3H/HeJ mouse given skin from an approximately 6-13-month-old C3H/HeJ donor with spontaneous alopecia. Study results and caveats: Alopecia totalis/universalis scalp especially showed more expanded CD8+ clones than normal scalp. TCR sharing across patients was less clear than in mice, possibly HLA-related.

Sequenced material: CD4+ T cells sorted from a lymph node. The sequence derives from a C3H/HeJ mouse with alopecia areata. The MHC haplotype of the strain is H2-k. This chain joins TRBV5 and TRBJ2-3, with 8 bases fitting TRBD1. The sequenced part of the CDR3 DNA is TGTGCCAGCAGCCAAGACCAGGGGGCTAGTGCAGAA. As protein: CASSQDQGASAE. In full, the CDR3 reads CASSQDQGASAETLYF.